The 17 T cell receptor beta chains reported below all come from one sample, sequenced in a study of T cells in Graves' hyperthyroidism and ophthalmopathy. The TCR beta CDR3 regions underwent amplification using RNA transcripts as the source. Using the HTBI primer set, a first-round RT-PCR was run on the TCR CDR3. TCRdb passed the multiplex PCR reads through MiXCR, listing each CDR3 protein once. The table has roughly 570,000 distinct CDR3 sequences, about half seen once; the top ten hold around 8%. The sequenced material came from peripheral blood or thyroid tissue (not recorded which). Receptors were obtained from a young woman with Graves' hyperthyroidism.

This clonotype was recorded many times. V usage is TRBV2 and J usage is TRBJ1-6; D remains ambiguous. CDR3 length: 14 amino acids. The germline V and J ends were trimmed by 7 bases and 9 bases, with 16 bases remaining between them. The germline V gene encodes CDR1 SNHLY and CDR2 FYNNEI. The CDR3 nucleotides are TGTGCCAGCACCCTGGACGCCAGAGCTTCACCCCTCCACTTT. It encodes CASTLDARASPLHF.

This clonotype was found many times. The CDR3 bases are TGTGCCATCGGGGAAAACACTGAAGCTTTCTTT. Translating it yields CAIGENTEAFF. The chain uses TRBV10-3 and TRBJ1-1; D remains ambiguous. The CDR3 runs 11 residues. Germline-derived CDR1 and CDR2 are ENHRY and SYGVKD. V lost 8 bases and J 2 bases, leaving 6 bases between the germline ends.

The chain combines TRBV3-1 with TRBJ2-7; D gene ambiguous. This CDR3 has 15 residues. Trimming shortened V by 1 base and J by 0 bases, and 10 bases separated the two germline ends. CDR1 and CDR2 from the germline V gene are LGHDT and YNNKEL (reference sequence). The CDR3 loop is CASSQVQLSSYEQYF. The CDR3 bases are TGTGCCAGCAGCCAAGTGCAGTTAAGCTCCTACGAGCAGTACTTC.

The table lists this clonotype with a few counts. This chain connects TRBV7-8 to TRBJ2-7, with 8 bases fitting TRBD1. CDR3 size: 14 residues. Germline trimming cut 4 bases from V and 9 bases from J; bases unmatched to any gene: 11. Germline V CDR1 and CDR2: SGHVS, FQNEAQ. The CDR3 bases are TGTGCCAGCAGCTCCAAGATCGGACAGGGACGGCAGTACTTC. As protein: CASSSKIGQGRQYF. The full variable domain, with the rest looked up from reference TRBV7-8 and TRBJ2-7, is GAGVSQSPRYKVAKRGQDVALRCDPISGHVSLFWYQQALGQGPEFLTYFQNEAQLDKSGLPSDRFFAERPEGSVSTLKIQRTQQEDSAVYLCASSSKIGQGRQYFGPGTRLTVT.

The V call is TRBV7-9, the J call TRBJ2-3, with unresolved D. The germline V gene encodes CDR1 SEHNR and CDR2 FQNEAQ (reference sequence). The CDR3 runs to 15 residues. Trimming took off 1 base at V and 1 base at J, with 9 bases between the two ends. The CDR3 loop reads CASSLGAGGTDTQYF. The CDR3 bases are TGTGCCAGCAGCTTAGGGGCCGGAGGCACAGATACGCAGTATTTT.

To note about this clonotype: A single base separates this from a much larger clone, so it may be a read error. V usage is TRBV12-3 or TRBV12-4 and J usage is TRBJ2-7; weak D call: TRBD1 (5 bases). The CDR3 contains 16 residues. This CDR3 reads CAGSFGSRVSSYEQYF. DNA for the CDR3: TGTGCCGGCAGTTTCGGTTCCAGGGTAAGCTCCTACGAGCAGTACTTC.

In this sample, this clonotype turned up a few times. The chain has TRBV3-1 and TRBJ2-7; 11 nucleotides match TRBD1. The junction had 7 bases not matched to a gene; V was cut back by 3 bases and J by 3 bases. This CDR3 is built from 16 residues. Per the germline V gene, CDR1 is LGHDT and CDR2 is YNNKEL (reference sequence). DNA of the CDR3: TGTGCCAGCAGCCAGCAAACCGGGACAGGGGGCTACGAGCAGTACTTC. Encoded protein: CASSQQTGTGGYEQYF.

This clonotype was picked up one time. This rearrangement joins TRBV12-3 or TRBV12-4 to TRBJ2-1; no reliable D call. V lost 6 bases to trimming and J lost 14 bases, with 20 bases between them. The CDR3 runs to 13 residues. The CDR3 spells CASSQGLTSPEFF. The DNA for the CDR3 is TGTGCCAGCAGCCAAGGCTTGACATCCCCGGAGTTCTTC.

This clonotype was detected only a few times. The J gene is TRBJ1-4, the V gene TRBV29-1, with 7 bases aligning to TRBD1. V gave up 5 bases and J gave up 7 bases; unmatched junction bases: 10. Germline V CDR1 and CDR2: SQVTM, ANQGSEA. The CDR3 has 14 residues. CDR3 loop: CSVRAGGNGEKLFF. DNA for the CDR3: TGCAGCGTTAGGGCAGGGGGTAATGGTGAAAAACTGTTTTTT.

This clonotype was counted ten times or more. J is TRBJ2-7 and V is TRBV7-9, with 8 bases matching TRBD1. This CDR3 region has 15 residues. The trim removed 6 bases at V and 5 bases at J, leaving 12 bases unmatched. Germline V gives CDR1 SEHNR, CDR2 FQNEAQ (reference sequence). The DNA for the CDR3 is TGTGCCAGCAGGTCTTTTAGGACAGGGAGCGACGAGCAGTACTTC. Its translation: CASRSFRTGSDEQYF.

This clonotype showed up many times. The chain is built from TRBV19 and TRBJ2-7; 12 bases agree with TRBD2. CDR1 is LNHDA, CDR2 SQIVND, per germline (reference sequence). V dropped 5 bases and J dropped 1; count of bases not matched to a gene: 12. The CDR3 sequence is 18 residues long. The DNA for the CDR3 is TGTGCCAGTAGTCGGGCTAGCGGGAGGGCCAGATTTTCCTACGAGCAGTACTTC. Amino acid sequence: CASSRASGRARFSYEQYF. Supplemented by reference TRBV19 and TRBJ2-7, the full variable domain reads DGGITQSPKYLFRKEGQNVTLSCEQNLNHDAMYWYRQDPGQGLRLIYYSQIVNDFQKGDIAEGYSVSREKKESFPLTVTSAQKNPTAFYLCASSRASGRARFSYEQYFGPGTRLTVT.

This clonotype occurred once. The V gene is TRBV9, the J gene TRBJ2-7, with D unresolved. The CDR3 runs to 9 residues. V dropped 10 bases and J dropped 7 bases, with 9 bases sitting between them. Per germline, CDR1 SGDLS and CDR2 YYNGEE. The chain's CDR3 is CAHWGEQYF. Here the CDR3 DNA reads TGTGCCCACTGGGGAGAGCAGTACTTC.

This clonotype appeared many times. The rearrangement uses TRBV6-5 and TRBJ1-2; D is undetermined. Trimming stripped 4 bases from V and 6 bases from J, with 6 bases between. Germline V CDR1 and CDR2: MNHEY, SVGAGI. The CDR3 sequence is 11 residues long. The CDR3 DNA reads TGTGCCAGCAGTTCCCGGGATGGCTACACCTTC. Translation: CASSSRDGYTF.

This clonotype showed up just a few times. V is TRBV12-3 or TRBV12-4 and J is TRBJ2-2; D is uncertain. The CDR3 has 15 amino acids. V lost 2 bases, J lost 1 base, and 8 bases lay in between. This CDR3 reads CASSLRRRNTGELFF. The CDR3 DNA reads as TGTGCCAGCAGTTTACGGCGGAGGAACACCGGGGAGCTGTTTTTT.

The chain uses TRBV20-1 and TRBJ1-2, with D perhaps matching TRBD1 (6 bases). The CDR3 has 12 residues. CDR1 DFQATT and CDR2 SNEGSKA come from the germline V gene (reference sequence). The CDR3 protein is CTTTDSFYGYTF. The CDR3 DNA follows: TGCACCACCACGGACAGCTTCTATGGCTACACCTTC.

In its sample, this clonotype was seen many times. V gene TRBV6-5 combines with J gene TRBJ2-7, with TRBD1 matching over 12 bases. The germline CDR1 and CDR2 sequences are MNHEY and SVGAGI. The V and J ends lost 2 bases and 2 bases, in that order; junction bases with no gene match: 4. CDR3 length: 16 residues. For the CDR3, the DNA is TGTGCCAGCAGTTACCTGGGACAGGGGGCTGCCTACGAGCAGTACTTC. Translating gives CASSYLGQGAAYEQYF.

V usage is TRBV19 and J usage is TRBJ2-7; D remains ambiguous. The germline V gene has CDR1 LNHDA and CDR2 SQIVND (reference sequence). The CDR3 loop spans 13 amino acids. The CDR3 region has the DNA TGTGCTAGATCGCCCGGTATGGCCTACGAGCAGTACTTC. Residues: CARSPGMAYEQYF.